The clone carrying this TCR beta chain was seen a handful of times. The antigen is undetermined. The data belong to a study of post-analysis software for immune sequencing data. On the study more broadly: Courses of disease covered relapsing-remitting, secondary progressive and progressive-relapsing multiple sclerosis. Whole-study findings and limits: Batch-matched samples strongly co-clustered by F measure. Controls had lower frequencies than patients of about five TRBV segments, which included TRBV5-6, TRBV5-1 and TRBV20-1.

The CDR3 consists of 11 residues. Trimming took 3 bases from V and 15 from J, leaving 13 bases between them. Germline V lookup: CDR1 SGHRS, CDR2 YFSETQ. Unique-molecular-identifier-tagged TCR beta cDNA libraries were used. One entry per CDR3 protein results from TCRdb running MiXCR on the PCR reads. The sample records under 900,000 distinct CDR3 sequences, about 57% being singletons. This TCR derives from a girl aged 5-17 years with multiple sclerosis. The material sequenced was blood. The chain joins TRBV5-1 to TRBJ2-1, with D tentatively TRBD1 or TRBD2 (5 bases each). CDR3 sequence (DNA): TGCGCCAGCAGCTCGGGACCGTTCCCGTTCTTC. Translating it yields CASSSGPFPFF.